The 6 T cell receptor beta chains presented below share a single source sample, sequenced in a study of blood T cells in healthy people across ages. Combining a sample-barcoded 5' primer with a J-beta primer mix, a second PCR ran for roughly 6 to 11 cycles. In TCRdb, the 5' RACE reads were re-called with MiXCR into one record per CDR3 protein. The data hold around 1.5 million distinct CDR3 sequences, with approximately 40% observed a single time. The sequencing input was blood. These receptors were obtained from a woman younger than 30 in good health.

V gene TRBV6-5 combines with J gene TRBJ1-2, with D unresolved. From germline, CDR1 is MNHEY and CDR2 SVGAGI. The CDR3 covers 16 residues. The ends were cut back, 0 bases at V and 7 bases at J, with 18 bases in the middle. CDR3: CASSYSNWAVGSGYTF. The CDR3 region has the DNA TGTGCCAGCAGTTACTCGAATTGGGCGGTGGGTTCTGGCTACACCTTC.

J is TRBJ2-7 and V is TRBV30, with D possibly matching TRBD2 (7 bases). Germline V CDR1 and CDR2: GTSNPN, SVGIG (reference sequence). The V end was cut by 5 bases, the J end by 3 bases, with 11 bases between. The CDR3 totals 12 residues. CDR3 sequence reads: CAWEGGYYEQYF. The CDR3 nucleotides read TGTGCCTGGGAGGGGGGGTACTACGAGCAGTACTTC.

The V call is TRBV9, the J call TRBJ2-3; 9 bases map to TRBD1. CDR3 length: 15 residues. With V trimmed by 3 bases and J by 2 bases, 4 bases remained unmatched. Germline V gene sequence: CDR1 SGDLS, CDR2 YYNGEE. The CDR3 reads CASSAGDRATDTQYF. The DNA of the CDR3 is TGTGCCAGCAGCGCAGGGGACAGGGCCACAGATACGCAGTATTTT.

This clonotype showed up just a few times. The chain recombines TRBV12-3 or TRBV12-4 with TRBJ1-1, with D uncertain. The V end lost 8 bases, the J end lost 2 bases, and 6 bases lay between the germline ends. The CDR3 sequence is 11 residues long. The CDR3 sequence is CASCSNTEAFF. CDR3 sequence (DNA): TGTGCCAGCTGTAGTAACACTGAAGCTTTCTTT.

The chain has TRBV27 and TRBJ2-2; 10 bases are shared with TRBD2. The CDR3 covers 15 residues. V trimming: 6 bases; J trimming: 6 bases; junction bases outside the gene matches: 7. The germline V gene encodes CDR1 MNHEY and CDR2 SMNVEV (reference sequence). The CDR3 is CASRASGGAPGELFF. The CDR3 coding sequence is TGTGCCAGCAGGGCTAGCGGGGGCGCCCCCGGGGAGCTGTTTTTT.

The CDR3 reads CASSGDGLSGNTIYF. CDR3 nucleotides: TGTGCCAGCAGCGGGGACGGTCTCTCTGGAAACACCATATATTTT. The V and J genes are TRBV2 and TRBJ1-3, with TRBD1 as a possible D gene (5 bases). Trimming removed 6 bases at V and 0 bases at J, with 12 bases between. Germline-derived CDR1 and CDR2 are SNHLY and FYNNEI. The CDR3 runs to 15 residues.